This is a list of T cell receptor beta chains from one sample in a study of control samples from healthy donors and cancer patients. Sequencing used immunoSEQ multiplex PCR; TCRdb keeps in-frame clones, though not all of them. The table lists around 180,000 clones, about 91% of them singletons, with 2% in the top ten. The sample taken for sequencing was blood. These receptors all come from a woman aged 40 to 50 in good health. Both conserved end residues are part of each CDR3. Each record gives: D gene, V gene, clone size, J gene, CDR3 protein, CDR3 DNA. The D gene is left open where the match is weak. Some rows mark clone size as missing; the rest say once, few, many or name a class of expanded clone.

d_gene: NA; v_gene: TRBV29-1; abundance: NA; j_gene: TRBJ1-4; CDR3aa: CSARRPGEKLFF; CDR3nt: TGCAGCGCCCGGCGGCCGGGGGAAAAACTGTTTTTT
d_gene: NA; v_gene: TRBV9; abundance: NA; j_gene: TRBJ1-5; CDR3aa: CASSPDQPQHF; CDR3nt: TGTGCCAGCAGCCCCGATCAGCCCCAGCATTTT
d_gene: NA; v_gene: TRBV6-5; abundance: NA; j_gene: TRBJ1-2; CDR3aa: CASSYSNQGYGYTF; CDR3nt: TGTGCCAGCAGTTACTCGAATCAGGGGTATGGCTACACCTTC
d_gene: NA; v_gene: TRBV29-1; abundance: NA; j_gene: TRBJ2-3; CDR3aa: CSVKNLDTQYF; CDR3nt: TGCAGCGTTAAAAATCTTGATACGCAGTATTTT
d_gene: NA; v_gene: TRBV21-1; abundance: NA; j_gene: TRBJ2-7; CDR3aa: CASSKVTTYEQYF; CDR3nt: TGTGCCAGCAGCAAAGTCACCACCTACGAGCAGTACTTC
d_gene: TRBD1; v_gene: TRBV27; abundance: NA; j_gene: TRBJ1-2; CDR3aa: CASSSYSGTGVGYGYTF; CDR3nt: TGTGCCAGCAGTTCATATTCCGGGACAGGGGTCGGCTATGGCTACACCTTC
d_gene: TRBD2; v_gene: TRBV5-5; abundance: NA; j_gene: TRBJ2-5; CDR3aa: CASSHGLAGGTQETQYF; CDR3nt: TGTGCCAGCAGCCATGGACTAGCGGGGGGAACTCAAGAGACCCAGTACTTC
d_gene: NA; v_gene: TRBV19; abundance: NA; j_gene: TRBJ1-5; CDR3aa: CASGLLGNQPQHF; CDR3nt: TGTGCCTCCGGTCTACTAGGTAATCAGCCCCAGCATTTT
d_gene: NA; v_gene: TRBV18; abundance: once; j_gene: TRBJ1-1; CDR3aa: CASSPAGARENTEAFF; CDR3nt: TGTGCCAGCTCACCAGCAGGGGCTAGAGAGAACACTGAAGCTTTCTTT
d_gene: TRBD1; v_gene: TRBV18; abundance: NA; j_gene: TRBJ1-5; CDR3aa: CASSGQGAVGQPQHF; CDR3nt: TGTGCCAGCTCCGGACAGGGGGCAGTAGGGCAGCCCCAGCATTTT
d_gene: NA; v_gene: TRBV2; abundance: NA; j_gene: TRBJ2-4; CDR3aa: CASMSLAKNIQYF; CDR3nt: TGTGCCAGCATGTCGCTAGCCAAAAACATTCAGTACTTC
d_gene: NA; v_gene: TRBV4-2; abundance: NA; j_gene: TRBJ2-3; CDR3aa: CASSLQGTTDTQYF; CDR3nt: TGTGCCAGCAGCCTTCAGGGGACCACAGATACGCAGTATTTT
d_gene: NA; v_gene: TRBV6-5; abundance: NA; j_gene: TRBJ2-7; CDR3aa: CASRSEGRVSEQYF; CDR3nt: TGTGCCAGCAGGAGCGAGGGGCGCGTCTCCGAGCAGTACTTC
d_gene: NA; v_gene: TRBV23-1; abundance: NA; j_gene: TRBJ1-2; CDR3aa: CARQDYGYTF; CDR3nt: TGCGCCAGACAAGACTATGGCTACACCTTC
d_gene: NA; v_gene: TRBV27; abundance: NA; j_gene: TRBJ1-1; CDR3aa: CASSLLGAGNTEAFF; CDR3nt: TGTGCCAGCAGTTTATTGGGAGCGGGGAACACTGAAGCTTTCTTT
d_gene: NA; v_gene: TRBV11-3; abundance: NA; j_gene: TRBJ2-3; CDR3aa: CASSLDAGGGTDTQYF; CDR3nt: TGTGCCAGCAGCTTGGATGCGGGCGGGGGCACAGATACGCAGTATTTT
d_gene: NA; v_gene: TRBV6-1; abundance: once; j_gene: TRBJ1-3; CDR3aa: CASSEGASGNTIYF; CDR3nt: TGTGCCAGCAGTGAGGGGGCGTCGGGAAACACCATATATTTT
d_gene: TRBD1; v_gene: TRBV27; abundance: once; j_gene: TRBJ2-7; CDR3aa: CAIRTGTGVYEQYF; CDR3nt: TGTGCCATCAGAACCGGGACAGGGGTTTACGAGCAGTACTTC
d_gene: NA; v_gene: TRBV3-1/TRBV3-2; abundance: NA; j_gene: TRBJ2-7; CDR3aa: CASSQAGEQYF; CDR3nt: TGTGCCAGCAGCCAAGCGGGCGAGCAGTACTTC
d_gene: NA; v_gene: TRBV5-1; abundance: NA; j_gene: TRBJ2-3; CDR3aa: CASSLVTATDTQYF; CDR3nt: TGCGCCAGCAGCTTGGTTACAGCGACAGATACGCAGTATTTT
d_gene: NA; v_gene: TRBV27; abundance: NA; j_gene: TRBJ1-5; CDR3aa: CASSTTGSNQPQHF; CDR3nt: TGTGCCAGCAGTACCACAGGGTCGAATCAGCCCCAGCATTTT
d_gene: TRBD1; v_gene: TRBV7-9; abundance: NA; j_gene: TRBJ1-3; CDR3aa: CASSNRGVSGNTIYF; CDR3nt: TGTGCCAGCAGCAACAGGGGGGTCTCTGGAAACACCATATATTTT